The T cell receptor (beta chain) under discussion was sequenced for a study of cytomegalovirus exposure and HLA in healthy donors. Study findings and constraints: Subsequent analysis showed first-cohort TCR clusters tending to co-occur in 120 validation repertoires. The study labeled approximately 150 TCR beta chains cytomegalovirus-associated.

Only in-frame clones appear in the TCRdb table, and some are missing; sequencing was by immunoSEQ multiplex PCR. The sample records fewer than 120,000 clones, roughly nine tenths being singletons. The donors were part of the roughly 120-subject validation cohort, which stood apart from the roughly 700-subject first cohort. Note on this clone: Its antigen is unidentified.

Sequenced: PBMCs. The source of this sequence is a woman under 30 in good health and CMV-seronegative.

CDR3 nucleotides: TGTGCCAGCAGCCTCAGGCCGCCGGGAGGGCCGGGGAATGAGCAGTTCTTC. It translates to CASSLRPPGGPGNEQFF. J is TRBJ2-1 and V is TRBV9, with 8 bases lining up with TRBD2. CDR1 and CDR2 from the germline V gene are SGDLS and YYNGEE. V lost 4 bases to trimming and J lost 7 bases; unmatched junction nucleotides: 16. This CDR3 spans 17 amino acids.